These 20 T cell receptor beta chains originate from one sample sequenced in a study of T cell repertoires in cytomegalovirus infection. MiXCR, run by TCRdb on the reads, gives a single entry per CDR3 protein. The table has about 770,000 distinct CDR3 sequences, 29% seen once. The antigens for these receptors are not known. The source material was cultured CD8+ T cells from PBMCs, sampled from culture after CMV antigen stimulation. These receptors all come from a human donor in good health (CMV status not recorded). Some clones in this sample may be carry-over from other donors' samples.

This clonotype was seen ten or more times. The V gene is TRBV15, the J gene TRBJ2-7; 9 bases line up with TRBD2. V gave up 0 bases and J gave up 1 base; unmatched junction bases: 1. Germline assignment: CDR1 LNHNV and CDR2 YYDKDF (reference sequence). This CDR3 comprises 15 residues. The CDR3 spells CATSRERGGSYEQYV. CDR3 DNA: TGTGCCACCAGCAGAGAGCGGGGGGGATCCTACGAGCAGTACGTC.

The V call is TRBV7-9, the J call TRBJ2-5; TRBD1 might be the D (5 bases). Germline V CDR1 and CDR2: SEHNR, FQNEAQ (reference sequence). This CDR3 comprises 17 residues. The V end was cut by 0 bases, the J end by 2 bases, with 16 bases between. The chain's CDR3 is CASSLARYLDIQETQYF. CDR3 DNA: TGTGCCAGCAGCTTAGCGCGGTATTTGGACATACAAGAGACCCAGTACTTC. The whole variable domain, filled in from reference TRBV7-9 and TRBJ2-5, reads DTGVSQNPRHKITKRGQNVTFRCDPISEHNRLYWYRQTLGQGPEFLTYFQNEAQLEKSRLLSDRFSAERPKGSFSTLEIQRTEQGDSAMYLCASSLARYLDIQETQYFGPGTRLLVL.

In the case of this clonotype: A much larger clone sits a single nucleotide away, making a read error possible. The rearrangement uses TRBV5-5 and TRBJ2-2; the D gene could be TRBD1 or TRBD2 (5 bases each). Trimming shortened V by 1 base and J by 1 base, and 11 bases separated the two germline ends. The CDR3 runs to 16 residues. Germline CDR1 SGHKS, CDR2 YYEKEE (reference sequence). The CDR3 coding sequence is TGTGCCAGCAGCTTGATTGTGGGGGTGAACACCGGGGAGCTGTTTTTT. Translated: CASSLIVGVNTGELFF. Variable domain in full (rest from reference TRBV5-5 and TRBJ2-2): DAGVTQSPTHLIKTRGQQVTLRCSPISGHKSVSWYQQVLGQGPQFIFQYYEKEERGRGNFPDRFSARQFPNYSSELNVNALLLGDSALYLCASSLIVGVNTGELFFGEGSRLTVL.

This clonotype was picked up many times. The chain carries TRBV7-8 and TRBJ2-1; 9 nucleotides align to TRBD1. Germline values: CDR1 SGHVS, CDR2 FQNEAQ. Trimming at V came to 0 bases and at J to 8 bases, leaving 8 bases not matched to a gene. The CDR3 totals 16 residues. CDR3 nucleotide sequence: TGTGCCAGCAGCTTAGCGCGAACAGGGGGCCATGATGAGCAGTTCTTC. It is translated as CASSLARTGGHDEQFF.

This clonotype was observed a few times. V usage is TRBV13 and J usage is TRBJ1-2; 8 nucleotides agree with TRBD1. After removal of 5 bases from V and 5 bases from J, the junction contained 7 bases not matched to a gene. The CDR3 is 14 residues long. CDR1 PRHDT and CDR2 FYEKMQ come from the germline V gene (reference sequence). CDR3 in amino acids: CASSTWTGRYGYTF. In DNA, the CDR3 is TGTGCCAGCAGCACCTGGACAGGGCGATATGGCTACACCTTC. Supplemented by reference TRBV13 and TRBJ1-2, the full variable domain reads AAGVIQSPRHLIKEKRETATLKCYPIPRHDTVYWYQQGPGQDPQFLISFYEKMQSDKGSIPDRFSAQQFSDYHSELNMSSLELGDSALYFCASSTWTGRYGYTFGSGTRLTVV.

This chain uses TRBV7-4 with TRBJ2-2; D gene unclear. V was clipped by 2 bases and J by 1 base, with 17 bases between them. The CDR3 covers 18 residues. Germline values: CDR1 SGHVT, CDR2 SQSDAQ. CDR3 sequence (DNA): TGTGCCAGCAGCTTACTTCATGGGGAAGGGCTGAACACCGGGGAGCTGTTTTTT. It specifies CASSLLHGEGLNTGELFF. The full variable domain, with the rest looked up from reference TRBV7-4 and TRBJ2-2, is GAGVSQSPRYKVAKRGRDVALRCDSISGHVTLYWYRQTLGQGSEVLTYSQSDAQRDKSGRPSGRFSAERPERSVSTLKIQRTEQGDSAVYLCASSLLHGEGLNTGELFFGEGSRLTVL.

This clonotype was seen repeatedly, ten times or more. V gene TRBV10-3 combines with J gene TRBJ1-4; a weak D match, TRBD1 (6 bases). Trimming cost V 2 bases and J 5 bases, with 15 bases left between them. The CDR3 covers 16 residues. Germline-derived CDR1 and CDR2 are ENHRY and SYGVKD. The CDR3 here is CAISEDQGLANEKLFF. The CDR3 coding sequence is TGTGCCATCAGTGAGGATCAGGGGCTAGCGAATGAAAAACTGTTTTTT.

The chain uses TRBV5-6 and TRBJ2-5; D unclear. CDR3 length: 12 amino acids. The germline gives CDR1 SGHDT, CDR2 YYEEEE. The V and J ends lost 5 bases and 6 bases respectively, with 11 bases between them. CDR3 bases: TGTGCCAGCAGATCGCCGGAGAAGACCCAGTACTTC. Translating it yields CASRSPEKTQYF.

This sequence joins TRBV28 and TRBJ2-3; a weak D match, TRBD2 (6 bases). CDR3 length: 15 residues. The germline V and J ends were trimmed by 4 bases and 0 bases, with 11 bases remaining between them. Looked up from germline, CDR1 is MDHEN and CDR2 is SYDVKM. In nucleotides, the CDR3 is TGTGCCAGCAGTTCGACGGGGACTAGCACAGATACGCAGTATTTT. It codes for CASSSTGTSTDTQYF.

The J gene is TRBJ2-1, the V gene TRBV27, with D uncertain. The length of the CDR3 is 15 residues. Germline CDR1 reads MNHEY; CDR2 reads SMNVEV (reference sequence). Trimming shortened V by 1 base and J by 0 bases, and 7 bases separated the two germline ends. CDR3 sequence reads: CASSLYPSSYNEQFF. CDR3 in DNA: TGTGCCAGCAGTTTATACCCCAGCTCCTACAATGAGCAGTTCTTC.

This clonotype was seen a few times. V usage is TRBV6-1 and J usage is TRBJ2-5, with 10 bases lining up with TRBD1. Germline trimming cut 6 bases from V and 2 bases from J; bases unmatched to any gene: 12. The CDR3 contains 17 residues. Germline CDR1 and CDR2: MNHNS and SASEGT. CDR3 DNA: TGTGCCAGCAGCAAACTCCGTCCGGGACAGGGGCAAGAGACCCAGTACTTC. It codes for CASSKLRPGQGQETQYF.

The rearrangement joins TRBV6-1 to TRBJ1-2; 7 bases line up with TRBD1. Trimming removed 6 bases from V and 1 base from J; junction bases left unmatched: 5. This CDR3 region has 14 residues. Germline-derived CDR1 and CDR2 are MNHNS and SASEGT. The CDR3 region has the DNA TGTGCCAGCAGGGGGACAGATATTAACTATGGCTACACCTTC. Amino acid sequence: CASRGTDINYGYTF.

The rearrangement links TRBV6-6 to TRBJ2-1, with D possibly TRBD1 on 5 matching bases. V lost 6 bases, J lost 0 bases, and 18 bases lay in between. The CDR3 has 17 amino acids. CDR1 and CDR2 (germline): MNHNY, SVGAGI (reference sequence). CDR3 sequence: CASSPRVGLSSYNEQFF. CDR3 sequence (DNA): TGTGCCAGCAGCCCCAGGGTAGGGCTTAGCTCCTACAATGAGCAGTTCTTC.

This clonotype was seen a few times. The V and J genes are TRBV6-1 and TRBJ2-5; the D call may be TRBD1 or TRBD2 (5 bases each). V was trimmed by 3 bases and J by 1 base, leaving 12 bases between them. This CDR3 is 15 amino acids long. CDR1 and CDR2 (germline): MNHNS, SASEGT. DNA of the CDR3: TGTGCCAGCAGTGATCCACCAGGGACCCAAGAGACCCAGTACTTC. Amino acid sequence: CASSDPPGTQETQYF.

The J gene is TRBJ1-2, the V gene TRBV12-3 or TRBV12-4; D gene uncertain. V lost 6 bases, J lost 4 bases, and 12 bases lay in between. The CDR3 is 13 amino acids. CDR3 residues: CASSGTGIYGYTF. The DNA for the CDR3 is TGTGCCAGCAGCGGTACGGGCATCTATGGCTACACCTTC.

The V call is TRBV7-9, the J call TRBJ2-3; D uncertain. There are 15 residues in the CDR3. CDR1 is SEHNR and CDR2 is FQNEAQ in the germline V gene (reference sequence). V was shortened by 1 base and J by 2 bases, with 10 bases between the two germline ends. As DNA, the CDR3 is TGTGCCAGCAGCTTAGATGGCGCCTTCACAGATACGCAGTATTTT. Translating gives CASSLDGAFTDTQYF. Based on the CDR3 plus reference TRBV7-9 and TRBJ2-3, the full variable domain is DTGVSQNPRHKITKRGQNVTFRCDPISEHNRLYWYRQTLGQGPEFLTYFQNEAQLEKSRLLSDRFSAERPKGSFSTLEIQRTEQGDSAMYLCASSLDGAFTDTQYFGPGTRLTVL.

The chain joins TRBV6-5 to TRBJ1-1; D ambiguous. Per germline, CDR1 MNHEY and CDR2 SVGAGI. There are 15 residues in the CDR3. V was trimmed by 5 bases and J by 2 bases, leaving 15 bases between them. CDR3 region: CASSIVGAGNTEAFF. The CDR3 DNA follows: TGTGCCAGCAGTATCGTAGGCGCGGGTAACACTGAAGCTTTCTTT.

At least ten counts were recorded for this clonotype. The V and J genes are TRBV7-2 and TRBJ2-3; 9 nucleotides match TRBD2. Germline V gene data show CDR1 as SGHTA and CDR2 as FQGNSA. CDR3 size: 17 residues. Trimming took 1 base from V and 1 from J; bases not matched to a gene: 6. CDR3 amino acids: CASSLGRASGGTDTQYF. The CDR3, as DNA: TGTGCCAGCAGCTTAGGGCGGGCTAGCGGGGGCACAGATACGCAGTATTTT. Full variable domain (remainder filled in from reference TRBV7-2 and TRBJ2-3): GAGVSQSPSNKVTEKGKDVELRCDPISGHTALYWYRQSLGQGLEFLIYFQGNSAPDKSGLPSDRFSAERTGGSVSTLTIQRTQQEDSAVYLCASSLGRASGGTDTQYFGPGTRLTVL.

The J gene is TRBJ2-5, the V gene TRBV7-9; D call uncertain. CDR3 length: 14 amino acids. Germline V gene lookup returns CDR1 SEHNR and CDR2 FQNEAQ (reference sequence). Trimming took 3 bases from V and 2 from J, leaving 10 bases between them. Written as DNA, the CDR3 is TGTGCCAGCAGCTTTCAACAGCGACAAGAGACCCAGTACTTC. It translates to CASSFQQRQETQYF.

About this clonotype itself: With a much larger clone just one base away, this may be a read error. The chain employs TRBV4-1 and TRBJ2-6; D tentatively fits TRBD1 or TRBD2 (5 bases each). CDR3 length: 17 amino acids. Germline CDR1 is MGHRA and CDR2 is YSYEKL. The CDR3 DNA sequence: TGCGCCAGCACCCAAGAGGGGTTCGGCTCTGGGGCCAACGTCCTGACTTTC. Encoded protein: CASTQEGFGSGANVLTF.